This TCR beta chain is drawn from a study of blood T cell repertoires in COVID-19. In the original workflow: Reference gene primer amplification yielded estimated nucleated cell counts. Repertoires were generated with immunoSEQ multiplex PCR, while TCRdb's copy carries only in-frame clones and drops some. For V, J and clone size, that table is used; D and trimming come from the DNA. The sample shows about 240,000 clones, 65% to 90% of them seen only once. The ends were cut back, 5 bases at V and 5 bases at J, with 12 bases in the middle. The CDR3 contains 14 residues. From germline, CDR1 is SNHLY and CDR2 FYNNEI.

Input material: peripheral blood. The TCR originated in a woman in her seventies with acute or convalescent COVID-19. V is TRBV2 and J is TRBJ1-4; D perhaps matches TRBD1 (6 bases). CDR3 protein: CASSKGEKNEKLFF. DNA of the CDR3: TGTGCCAGCAGTAAGGGGGAAAAAAATGAAAAACTGTTTTTT.